The 18 T cell receptor beta chains below were found in one sample sequenced in a study of blood T cell repertoires in COVID-19. The data were produced by immunoSEQ multiplex PCR, yet TCRdb's version contains in-frame clones alone and is incomplete. The data hold over 130,000 clones, with around 83% observed a single time. The material sequenced was peripheral blood. The origin of the receptors is an elderly woman with acute or convalescent COVID-19.

The V and J genes are TRBV7-7 and TRBJ2-5; 7 nucleotides match TRBD1. Trimming removed 2 bases from V and 6 bases from J; junction bases left unmatched: 12. Germline CDR1 SSHAT, CDR2 FNYEAQ (reference sequence). CDR3 length equals 16 residues. The DNA of the CDR3 is TGTGCCAGCAGCTTATTCCCTACCGGGACAGAGAAGACCCAGTACTTC. Translating it yields CASSLFPTGTEKTQYF.

The gene calls are TRBV19 and TRBJ2-7, with 7 bases that match TRBD1. Germline loops: CDR1 LNHDA, CDR2 SQIVND (reference sequence). The CDR3 is 12 amino acids. The J segment lost 2 bases and the V segment lost 7 bases, leaving 2 bases of the junction unmatched. CDR3: CASKGQTYEQYF. In DNA, the CDR3 is TGTGCCAGTAAGGGACAGACCTACGAGCAGTACTTC.

The chain recombines TRBV7-3 with TRBJ2-1; the match to TRBD2 covers 7 bases. The CDR3 spans 16 residues. The V and J ends lost 2 bases and 0 bases, in that order; junction bases with no gene match: 4. The germline CDR1 and CDR2 sequences are SGHTA and FQGTGA. CDR3 sequence (DNA): TGTGCCAGCAGCTTATTGGGGGGGAGCTCCTACAATGAGCAGTTCTTC. Translation gives CASSLLGGSSYNEQFF.

V gene TRBV2 combines with J gene TRBJ2-1; D is ambiguous. The CDR3 is 13 amino acids. Germline V gene sequence: CDR1 SNHLY, CDR2 FYNNEI. Trimming took 4 bases from V and 7 from J, leaving 11 bases between them. The CDR3 sequence is CASSGEPWNEQFF. The CDR3 DNA reads as TGTGCCAGCAGTGGAGAACCGTGGAATGAGCAGTTCTTC. The variable domain in full, with the rest retrieved from reference TRBV2 and TRBJ2-1, is EPEVTQTPSHQVTQMGQEVILRCVPISNHLYFYWYRQILGQKVEFLVSFYNNEISEKSEIFDDQFSVERPDGSNFTLKIRSTKLEDSAMYFCASSGEPWNEQFFGPGTRLTVL.

The chain employs TRBV13 and TRBJ2-5; perhaps TRBD2 as D (5 bases). CDR3 length equals 13 residues. V gave up 6 bases and J gave up 5 bases, with 13 bases separating them. Looked up from germline, CDR1 is PRHDT and CDR2 is FYEKMQ (reference sequence). The CDR3 DNA reads TGTGCCAGCAGGAGGGCCCTTTACGAGACCCAGTACTTC. It encodes CASRRALYETQYF.

V usage is TRBV3-1 (or the pseudogene TRBV3-2) and J usage is TRBJ2-7, with 10 bases aligning to TRBD2. Germline-derived CDR1 and CDR2 are LGHDT and YNNKEL (reference sequence). CDR3 length equals 14 residues. Losses at the gene ends were 2 bases for V and 4 bases for J; bases not matched to a gene: 2. The CDR3 loop is CASSQTSGVYEQYF. In nucleotides, the CDR3 is TGTGCCAGCAGCCAAACTAGCGGGGTATACGAGCAGTACTTC.

The CDR3, as DNA: TGTGCCAGCAGCCTCACTCCGGGAGAGCAGTACTTC. Amino acid sequence: CASSLTPGEQYF. This sequence joins TRBV11-3 and TRBJ2-7, with TRBD2 as a possible D gene (5 bases). V gave up 5 bases and J gave up 7 bases, with 12 bases separating them. This CDR3 spans 12 amino acids. Germline assignment: CDR1 SGHNT and CDR2 YENEEA.

The V and J genes are TRBV2 and TRBJ1-5; D ambiguous. The CDR3 is made up of 13 amino acids. Germline CDR1 SNHLY, CDR2 FYNNEI. V lost 5 bases and J 5 bases, leaving 10 bases between the germline ends. The CDR3 spells CASSMEMDQPQHF. CDR3 nucleotides: TGTGCCAGCAGTATGGAGATGGATCAGCCCCAGCATTTT.

The chain combines TRBV9 with TRBJ2-7; TRBD1 aligns across 9 bases. V trimming: 0 bases; J trimming: 6 bases; junction bases outside the gene matches: 4. This CDR3 region has 14 residues. Germline CDR1 and CDR2: SGDLS and YYNGEE. The chain's CDR3 is CASSVGGQGSEQYF. CDR3 in DNA: TGTGCCAGCAGCGTAGGGGGACAGGGTTCCGAGCAGTACTTC.

The genes are TRBV19 and TRBJ2-1, with D maybe TRBD2 (6 bases). CDR1 and CDR2 (germline): LNHDA, SQIVND (reference sequence). V was pared by 1 base and J by 2 bases, with 9 bases between. This CDR3 contains 15 residues. The CDR3 region has the DNA TGTGCCAGTAGTATAGGTAGCGGCACCTACAATGAGCAGTTCTTC. It is translated as CASSIGSGTYNEQFF.

The chain couples TRBV5-3 to TRBJ1-1, with D perhaps TRBD1 (5 bases). TRBV5-3 is sorted into the ORF group, with uncertain function. V gave up 1 base and J gave up 0 bases, with 10 bases separating them. The CDR3 loop spans 15 amino acids. Here the CDR3 reads CARSLKGHLNTEAFF. The CDR3 region has the DNA TGTGCCAGAAGCTTGAAAGGACATTTGAACACTGAAGCTTTCTTT.

J is TRBJ2-7 and V is TRBV6-1; 7 bases match TRBD2. The trim removed 3 bases at V and 2 bases at J, leaving 7 bases unmatched. This CDR3 region has 15 residues. Germline V gene sequence: CDR1 MNHNS, CDR2 SASEGT. In nucleotides, the CDR3 is TGTGCCAGCAGTGAGAGTCCGGGACTACCCTACGAGCAGTACTTC. Translating gives CASSESPGLPYEQYF.

This clone was recorded only once. The chain has TRBV6-5 and TRBJ2-3; TRBD2 matches at 10 bases. Germline CDR1 and CDR2: MNHEY and SVGAGI. V was pared by 5 bases and J by 1 base, with 3 bases of the junction left unmatched. The CDR3 has 15 residues. The CDR3 DNA reads TGTGCCAGCAGTCAACTAGCGGGGCGCACAGATACGCAGTATTTT. Protein product: CASSQLAGRTDTQYF.

J is TRBJ1-1 and V is TRBV19; no reliable D call. Germline V CDR1 and CDR2: LNHDA, SQIVND (reference sequence). The CDR3 consists of 14 residues. V dropped 5 bases and J dropped 4 bases, with 14 bases sitting between them. CDR3 residues: CASSGRMRGTEAFF. The CDR3 nucleotides read TGTGCCAGTAGTGGACGGATGCGGGGCACTGAAGCTTTCTTT.

This clone appeared a single time. The genes are TRBV2 and TRBJ2-3, with 8 bases identical to TRBD1. The junction had 11 bases not matched to a gene; V was cut back by 1 base and J by 5 bases. Germline V gene lookup returns CDR1 SNHLY and CDR2 FYNNEI. CDR3 size: 17 residues. CDR3 region: CASSEDLRTGKVDTQYF. The CDR3, as DNA: TGTGCCAGCAGTGAAGACCTTCGGACAGGGAAAGTAGATACGCAGTATTTT.

The table lists this clone with a count of one. Other nucleotide sequences from this sample produce the same CDR3. This chain joins TRBV5-1 and TRBJ1-1; TRBD1 might be the D (6 bases). Per germline, CDR1 SGHRS and CDR2 YFSETQ. V lost 5 bases and J lost 1, with 12 bases in between. This CDR3 is 14 amino acids long. The CDR3 DNA follows: TGCGCCAGCAGTTTGATGGACAGGAACACTGAAGCTTTCTTT. Translated: CASSLMDRNTEAFF. Full variable domain (remainder filled in from reference TRBV5-1 and TRBJ1-1): KAGVTQTPRYLIKTRGQQVTLSCSPISGHRSVSWYQQTPGQGLQFLFEYFSETQRNKGNFPGRFSGRQFSNSRSEMNVSTLELGDSALYLCASSLMDRNTEAFFGQGTRLTVV.

The rearrangement joins TRBV7-9 to TRBJ1-2, with D uncertain. CDR3 length equals 15 residues. V lost 0 bases to trimming and J lost 4 bases, with 12 bases between them. Germline V CDR1 and CDR2: SEHNR, FQNEAQ (reference sequence). The CDR3 DNA is TGTGCCAGCAGCTTAGCGGGAGGGATGGGCTATGGCTACACCTTC. Amino acid sequence: CASSLAGGMGYGYTF.

The chain recombines TRBV5-1 with TRBJ1-2, with 12 bases that match TRBD1. V shed 5 bases and J 8 bases; nucleotides not matched to a gene: 7. This CDR3 is built from 14 residues. Germline V CDR1 and CDR2: SGHRS, YFSETQ. The CDR3 DNA is TGCGCCAGCAGTCTGGGACAGGGGGCGGACGGCTACACCTTC. It codes for CASSLGQGADGYTF.